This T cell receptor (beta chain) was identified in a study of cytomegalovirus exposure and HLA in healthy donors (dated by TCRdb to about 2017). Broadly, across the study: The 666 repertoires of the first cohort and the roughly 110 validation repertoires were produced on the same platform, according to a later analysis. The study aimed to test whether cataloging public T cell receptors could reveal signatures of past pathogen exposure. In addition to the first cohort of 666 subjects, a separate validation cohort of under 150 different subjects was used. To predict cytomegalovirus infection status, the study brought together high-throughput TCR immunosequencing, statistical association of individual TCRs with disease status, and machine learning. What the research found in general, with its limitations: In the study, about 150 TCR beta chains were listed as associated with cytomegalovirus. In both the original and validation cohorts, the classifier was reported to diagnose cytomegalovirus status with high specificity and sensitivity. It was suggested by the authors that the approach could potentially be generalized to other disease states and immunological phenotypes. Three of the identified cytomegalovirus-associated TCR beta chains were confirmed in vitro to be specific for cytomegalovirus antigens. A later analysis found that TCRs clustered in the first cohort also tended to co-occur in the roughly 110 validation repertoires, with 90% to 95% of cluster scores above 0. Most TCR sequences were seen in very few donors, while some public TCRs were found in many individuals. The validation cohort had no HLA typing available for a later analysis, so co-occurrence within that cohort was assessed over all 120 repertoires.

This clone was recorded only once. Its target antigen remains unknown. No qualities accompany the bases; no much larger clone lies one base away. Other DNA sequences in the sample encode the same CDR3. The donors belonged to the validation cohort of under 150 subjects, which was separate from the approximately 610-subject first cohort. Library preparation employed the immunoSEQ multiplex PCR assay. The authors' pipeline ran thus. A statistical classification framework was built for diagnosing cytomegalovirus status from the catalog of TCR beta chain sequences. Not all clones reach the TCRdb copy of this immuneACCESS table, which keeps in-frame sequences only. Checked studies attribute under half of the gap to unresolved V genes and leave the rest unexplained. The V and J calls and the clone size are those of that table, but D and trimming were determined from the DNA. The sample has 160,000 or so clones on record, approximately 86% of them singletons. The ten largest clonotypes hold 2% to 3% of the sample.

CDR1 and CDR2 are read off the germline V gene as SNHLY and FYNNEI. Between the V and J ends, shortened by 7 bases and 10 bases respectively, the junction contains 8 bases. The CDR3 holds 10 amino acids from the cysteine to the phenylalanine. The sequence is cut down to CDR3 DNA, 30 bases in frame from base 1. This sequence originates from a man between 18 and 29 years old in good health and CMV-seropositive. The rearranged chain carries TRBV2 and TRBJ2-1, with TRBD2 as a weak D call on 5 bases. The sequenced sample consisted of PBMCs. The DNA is TGTGCCAGCACCGGGAACGAGCAGTTCTTC. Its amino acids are CASTGNEQFF.